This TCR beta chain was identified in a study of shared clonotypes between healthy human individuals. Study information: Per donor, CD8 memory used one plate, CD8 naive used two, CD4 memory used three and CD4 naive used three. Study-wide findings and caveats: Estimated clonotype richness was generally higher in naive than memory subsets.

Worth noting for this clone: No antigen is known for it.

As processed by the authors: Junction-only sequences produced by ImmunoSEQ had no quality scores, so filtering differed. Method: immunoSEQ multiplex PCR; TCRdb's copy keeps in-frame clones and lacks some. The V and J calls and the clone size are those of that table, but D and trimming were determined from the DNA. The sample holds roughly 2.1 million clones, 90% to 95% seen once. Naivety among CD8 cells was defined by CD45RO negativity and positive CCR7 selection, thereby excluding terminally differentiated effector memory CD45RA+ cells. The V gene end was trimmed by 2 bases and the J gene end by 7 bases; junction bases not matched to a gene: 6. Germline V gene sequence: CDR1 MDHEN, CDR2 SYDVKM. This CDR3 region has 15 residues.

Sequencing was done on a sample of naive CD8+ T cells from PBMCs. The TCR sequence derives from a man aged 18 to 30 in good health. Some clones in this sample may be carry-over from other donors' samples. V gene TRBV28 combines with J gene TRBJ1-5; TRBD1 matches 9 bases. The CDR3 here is CASSLTGTGLQPQHF. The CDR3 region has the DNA TGTGCCAGCAGTTTAACGGGGACAGGGTTACAGCCCCAGCATTTT.